A selection of T cell receptor beta chains follows, all from one sample in a study of blood T cell repertoires in COVID-19. Here immunoSEQ multiplex PCR was the method, and the copy in TCRdb shows in-frame clones only, minus some. The repertoire holds about 68,000 clones, with roughly 88% as singletons. The specimen was peripheral blood. Receptors were obtained from a man younger than 45 with acute or convalescent COVID-19. The CDR3 runs from the conserved cysteine through the conserved F or W. A D gene is named only where the DNA matches it firmly. Only part of the rows carry a size: once, few, many, or a class if the clone is expanded.

CDR3 protein: CASSPGPGGPGNEQFF
CDR3 DNA: TGTGCCAGCAGCCCTGGCCCTGGGGGCCCCGGCAATGAGCAGTTCTTC
V gene: TRBV6-4
clone size: NA
J gene: TRBJ2-1
D gene: NA

CDR3 protein: CASSQTSGLPETQYF
CDR3 DNA: TGTGCCAGCAGCCAGACTAGCGGGCTCCCGGAGACCCAGTACTTC
V gene: TRBV27
clone size: NA
J gene: TRBJ2-5
D gene: TRBD2

CDR3 protein: CASSLKRGGVAEAFF
CDR3 DNA: TGTGCCAGCAGCTTAAAGCGTGGGGGGGTCGCTGAAGCTTTCTTT
V gene: TRBV7-2
clone size: NA
J gene: TRBJ1-1
D gene: NA

CDR3 protein: CASSRRPGTDTQYF
CDR3 DNA: TGTGCCAGTAGTAGGAGGCCGGGCACAGATACGCAGTATTTT
V gene: TRBV19
clone size: NA
J gene: TRBJ2-3
D gene: NA

CDR3 protein: CASSPSQNTEAFF
CDR3 DNA: TGTGCCAGCTCACCATCACAGAACACTGAAGCTTTCTTT
V gene: TRBV18
clone size: once
J gene: TRBJ1-1
D gene: NA

CDR3 protein: CASSTGTGYSPLHF
CDR3 DNA: TGTGCCAGCAGCACTGGGACAGGGTACTCACCCCTCCACTTT
V gene: TRBV5-6
clone size: NA
J gene: TRBJ1-6
D gene: TRBD1

CDR3 protein: CASSGANYGYTF
CDR3 DNA: TGTGCCAGCAGTGGAGCTAACTATGGCTACACCTTC
V gene: TRBV28
clone size: NA
J gene: TRBJ1-2
D gene: NA

CDR3 protein: CASSDLRVLPQETQYF
CDR3 DNA: TGTGCCAGCAGTGATCTCAGGGTGTTACCCCAAGAGACCCAGTACTTC
V gene: TRBV25-1
clone size: NA
J gene: TRBJ2-5
D gene: NA

CDR3 protein: CATSKGGGINEKLFF
CDR3 DNA: TGTGCCACCAGCAAGGGAGGGGGAATTAATGAAAAACTGTTTTTT
V gene: TRBV15
clone size: NA
J gene: TRBJ1-4
D gene: NA

CDR3 protein: CASSLTTEAFF
CDR3 DNA: TGTGCCAGCAGCTTGACTACTGAAGCTTTCTTT
V gene: TRBV5-6
clone size: NA
J gene: TRBJ1-1
D gene: NA

CDR3 protein: CASGGSASTDTQYF
CDR3 DNA: TGTGCCAGTGGGGGGTCTGCTAGCACAGATACGCAGTATTTT
V gene: TRBV7-9
clone size: NA
J gene: TRBJ2-3
D gene: NA

CDR3 protein: CASSLTSESGKTSDTQYF
CDR3 DNA: TGTGCCAGCAGCTTAACATCGGAATCGGGGAAAACTTCGGATACGCAGTATTTT
V gene: TRBV7-8
clone size: medium-sized
J gene: TRBJ2-3
D gene: NA

CDR3 protein: CASSPRDTQETQYF
CDR3 DNA: TGTGCCAGCAGCCCCCGGGACACTCAAGAGACCCAGTACTTC
V gene: TRBV11-2
clone size: NA
J gene: TRBJ2-5
D gene: NA

CDR3 protein: CAWDRDRREAFF
CDR3 DNA: TGTGCCTGGGACCGGGACAGGAGAGAAGCTTTCTTT
V gene: TRBV30
clone size: NA
J gene: TRBJ1-1
D gene: TRBD1

CDR3 protein: CASSPTNLPIGGSDTQYF
CDR3 DNA: TGTGCCAGCTCCCCCACAAACTTACCGATTGGGGGGTCGGATACGCAGTATTTT
V gene: TRBV18
clone size: NA
J gene: TRBJ2-3
D gene: NA